These 13 T cell receptor beta chains came from one sample sequenced in a study of tumor-infiltrating lymphocytes in primary liver carcinoma. Both blood RNA, taken from unsorted whole blood, and germline DNA were extracted. The template, around 520 ng total RNA, yielded TCR beta cDNA made with a constant-region primer. Slightly modified ARM-PCR with three nested multiplex PCR rounds yielded TCR beta libraries. Researchers ran the first two PCR rounds for about 11 cycles each with TRBV1-TRBV30 forward primers and a C-beta reverse primer. TCRdb used MiXCR to reprocess the multiplex PCR reads, holding one entry per CDR3 protein. The data contain 300,000 to 400,000 distinct CDR3 sequences, 50% to 70% of them seen just once; the ten biggest clones take up roughly 9%. The sample consisted of peripheral blood. These receptors were obtained from a man in his forties or fifties with primary liver carcinoma and hepatitis B virus infection.

The chain is built from TRBV7-9 and TRBJ2-5; D unclear. This CDR3 contains 17 residues. The ends were cut back, 5 bases at V and 0 bases at J, with 19 bases in the middle. Germline values: CDR1 SEHNR, CDR2 FQNEAQ (reference sequence). The CDR3 bases are TGTGCCAGCAGCCCTAGGTTAAGTCGAGAATACCAAGAGACCCAGTACTTC. Translated, it gives CASSPRLSREYQETQYF. The variable domain in full, with the rest retrieved from reference TRBV7-9 and TRBJ2-5, is DTGVSQNPRHKITKRGQNVTFRCDPISEHNRLYWYRQTLGQGPEFLTYFQNEAQLEKSRLLSDRFSAERPKGSFSTLEIQRTEQGDSAMYLCASSPRLSREYQETQYFGPGTRLLVL.

Written as DNA, the CDR3 is TGCGCCAGCAGCTGGAGTATCGGACAGGAGCAGTTCTTC. Translation: CASSWSIGQEQFF. This sequence joins TRBV5-1 and TRBJ2-1; D perhaps matches TRBD1 (6 bases). V lost 3 bases to trimming and J lost 10 bases, with 14 bases between them. The length of the CDR3 is 13 residues. The germline V gene has CDR1 SGHRS and CDR2 YFSETQ.

J is TRBJ2-1 and V is TRBV12-3 or TRBV12-4; perhaps D is TRBD1 or TRBD2 (5 bases each). The CDR3 covers 14 residues. V lost 4 bases, J lost 4 bases, and 11 bases lay in between. CDR3: CASSSGRAYNEQFF. The CDR3 DNA is TGTGCCAGCAGTTCGGGACGGGCTTACAATGAGCAGTTCTTC.

This clonotype was observed at least ten times. The CDR3, as DNA: TGTGCCAGCAGCCCCCCGGTGGGGCTTGGCTACACCTTC. Translation gives CASSPPVGLGYTF. The chain is built from TRBV5-4 and TRBJ1-2; D possibly corresponds to TRBD1 (5 bases). This CDR3 has 13 amino acids. The germline CDR1 and CDR2 sequences are SGHNT and YYREEE (reference sequence). Trimming pared 4 bases from V and 7 bases from J, leaving 14 bases between. Combining the CDR3 with reference TRBV5-4 and TRBJ1-2 gives the whole variable domain ETGVTQSPTHLIKTRGQQVTLRCSSQSGHNTVSWYQQALGQGPQFIFQYYREEENGRGNFPPRFSGLQFPNYSSELNVNALELDDSALYLCASSPPVGLGYTFGSGTRLTVV.

Notes on this clonotype: A much larger clone is a single base away; this may be a read error. Here the CDR3 omits its conserved ending phenylalanine or tryptophan, so a read error is the likely source. The gene calls are TRBV6-6 and TRBJ1-4; D is perhaps TRBD1 (5 bases). The CDR3 covers 14 residues. In germline, CDR1 is MNHNY, CDR2 SVGAGI (reference sequence). V lost 7 bases and J lost 6, with 15 bases in between. The CDR3 coding sequence is TGTGCCAGCACTAGCGGGGGGGAGGATGAAAAACTGTTTTCT. Translating gives CASTSGGEDEKLFS.

Details on this clonotype: A read error is possible here, since a much larger clone lies one base away. The CDR3 DNA follows: TGTGCCAGCAATTACTCGCGCGGGTCATATGGCTACACCTTC. It specifies CASNYSRGSYGYTF. The V gene is TRBV6-2 or TRBV6-3, the J gene TRBJ1-2; D is uncertain. This CDR3 is built from 14 residues. Germline V CDR1 and CDR2: MNHEY, SVGEGT.

Comments on this clonotype: A much larger clone is a single base away; this may be a read error. The V gene is TRBV12-3 or TRBV12-4, the J gene TRBJ2-7; 13 bases are shared with TRBD2. The CDR3 contains 17 residues. The CDR3 DNA is TGTGACAGCAGTTTAGCGGGAGGGACTAGCGGGATTTACGAGCAGTACTTC. Its translation: CDSSLAGGTSGIYEQYF.

As to this clonotype: One end of the junction varies from germline; a read error may be responsible. The chain joins TRBV6-5 to TRBJ2-4; 7 positions match TRBD2. The germline gives CDR1 MNHEY, CDR2 SVGAGI. This CDR3 spans 16 amino acids. The CDR3 sequence: CASSSGKALYKKIQYF. CDR3 bases: TGTGCCAGCAGTAGCGGGAAGGCCCTGTACAAAAAAATTCAGTACTTC.

This clonotype has just one count. One end of the junction is discordant with germline, which a read error may explain. This chain uses TRBV11-2 with TRBJ2-5, with 7 bases matching TRBD1. Germline CDR1 and CDR2: SGHAT and FQNNGV. The CDR3 runs to 16 residues. This CDR3 is CASSRQWGTDVETKYF. The CDR3 DNA sequence: TGTGCCAGCAGCCGCCAGTGGGGGACAGATGTGGAGACCAAGTACTTC.

In regard to this clonotype: This may be a read error: a much more frequent sequence differs by one nucleotide. The gene calls are TRBV5-6 and TRBJ2-5, with D uncertain. Matching the DNA end better, TRBJ2-4 makes the J call doubtful. In germline, CDR1 is SGHDT, CDR2 YYEEEE. The CDR3 spans 13 residues. The CDR3, as DNA: TGTGTCAGCACCTCACTAGCCAAAAACATTCAGTACTTC. Encoded protein: CVSTSLAKNIQYF.

A note on this clonotype: A much larger clone sits a single nucleotide away, making a read error possible. This chain's CDR3 is CASSSSGRGETRYF. CDR3 coding DNA: TGTGCCAGCAGTTCCTCGGGGCGGGGGGAGACCCGGTACTTC. V is TRBV12-3 or TRBV12-4 and J is TRBJ2-5, with 8 nucleotides matching TRBD2. There are 14 residues in the CDR3.

This clonotype came up a few times. The chain employs TRBV13 and TRBJ2-3; D perhaps matches TRBD2 (6 bases). Trimming took 0 bases from V and 5 from J, leaving 15 bases between them. This CDR3 is built from 16 residues. Germline CDR1 PRHDT, CDR2 FYEKMQ (reference sequence). The CDR3 sequence: CASSLGSSEWGDTQYF. CDR3 in DNA: TGTGCCAGCAGCTTAGGGTCTAGCGAGTGGGGAGATACGCAGTATTTT.

This clonotype is a singleton in its sample. One junction end disagrees with the germline gene, perhaps due to a read error. J is TRBJ2-1 and V is TRBV11-3; 9 nucleotides match TRBD2. This CDR3 region has 15 residues. Germline V gene sequence: CDR1 SGHNT, CDR2 YENEEA. CDR3 residues: CARSTAGGSYKEQFF. The CDR3 nucleotides are TGTGCCAGAAGCACAGCGGGGGGCTCCTACAAAGAGCAGTTCTTC.